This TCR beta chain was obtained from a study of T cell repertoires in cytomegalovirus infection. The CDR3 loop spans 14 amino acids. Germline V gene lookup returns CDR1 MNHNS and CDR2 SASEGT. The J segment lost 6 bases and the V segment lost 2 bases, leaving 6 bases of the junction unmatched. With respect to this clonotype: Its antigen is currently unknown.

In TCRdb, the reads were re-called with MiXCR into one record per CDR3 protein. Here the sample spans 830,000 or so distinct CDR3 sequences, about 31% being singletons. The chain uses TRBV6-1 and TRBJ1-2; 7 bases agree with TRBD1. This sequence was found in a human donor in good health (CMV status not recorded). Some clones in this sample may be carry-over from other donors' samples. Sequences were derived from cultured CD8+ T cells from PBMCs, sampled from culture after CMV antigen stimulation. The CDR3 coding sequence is TGTGCCAGCAGTGAATGGGGAGGGGGCGATGGCTACACCTTC. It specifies CASSEWGGGDGYTF.